The 23 T cell receptor beta chains listed next were all sequenced from one sample in a study of blood T cells in healthy people across ages. A sample-barcoded 5' primer and a J-beta primer mix were used in a second PCR of roughly 6 to 11 cycles. TCRdb analysed the 5' RACE reads with MiXCR anew, one entry per CDR3 protein. The sample consists of 1.2 million to 1.5 million distinct CDR3 sequences, 42% of them appearing once. Specimen: blood. Receptor source: a woman younger than 30 in good health.

V gene TRBV20-1 combines with J gene TRBJ1-1; D is undetermined. Trimming pared 2 bases from V and 4 bases from J, leaving 17 bases between. The CDR3 extends over 15 amino acids. The germline V gene has CDR1 DFQATT and CDR2 SNEGSKA (reference sequence). CDR3 loop: CSARSESTWVTEAFF. In DNA, the CDR3 is TGCAGTGCTAGATCGGAGTCAACTTGGGTCACTGAAGCTTTCTTT.

This clonotype was counted a few times. The rearrangement links TRBV28 to TRBJ2-5; D may be TRBD1 (6 bases). Germline V gene data show CDR1 as MDHEN and CDR2 as SYDVKM. V was trimmed by 6 bases and J by 3 bases, leaving 14 bases between them. The CDR3 consists of 14 residues. CDR3 sequence reads: CASRERQAKETQYF. Here the CDR3 DNA reads TGTGCCAGCAGGGAACGACAGGCGAAAGAGACCCAGTACTTC.

In this sample, this clonotype turned up a few times. The gene calls are TRBV27 and TRBJ2-1; TRBD2 agrees at 14 bases. V lost 6 bases to trimming and J lost 7 bases; unmatched junction nucleotides: 8. Germline V CDR1 and CDR2: MNHEY, SMNVEV (reference sequence). The CDR3 covers 16 residues. The CDR3 is CASSSGLAGGGNEQFF. CDR3 coding DNA: TGTGCCAGCAGCTCCGGACTAGCGGGAGGAGGGAATGAGCAGTTCTTC.

In this sample, this clonotype turned up a few times. The chain links TRBV7-9 to TRBJ2-1; 10 nucleotides agree with TRBD2. Germline V gene data show CDR1 as SEHNR and CDR2 as FQNEAQ (reference sequence). The CDR3 is 14 residues long. The trim removed 4 bases at V and 8 bases at J, leaving 5 bases unmatched. The CDR3 nucleotides are TGTGCCAGCAGCTCCGAGCGGGGGGGGGATGAGCAGTTCTTC. It is translated as CASSSERGGDEQFF.

CDR3 nucleotides: TGTGCCAGCAGCCCAAGGGACGGCAGCGATGGCTACACCTTC. Translated: CASSPRDGSDGYTF. V and J are TRBV7-8 and TRBJ1-2; TRBD1 is a possible D gene (5 bases). This CDR3 comprises 14 residues. CDR1 is SGHVS and CDR2 is FQNEAQ in the germline V gene. Trimming stripped 5 bases from V and 6 bases from J, with 16 bases between. The full variable domain, rest sourced from reference TRBV7-8 and TRBJ1-2, is GAGVSQSPRYKVAKRGQDVALRCDPISGHVSLFWYQQALGQGPEFLTYFQNEAQLDKSGLPSDRFFAERPEGSVSTLKIQRTQQEDSAVYLCASSPRDGSDGYTFGSGTRLTVV.

This clonotype was counted only a few times. This chain joins TRBV6-2 or TRBV6-3 and TRBJ2-5; weak D call: TRBD2 (5 bases). The CDR3 consists of 14 residues. The ends were cut back, 8 bases at V and 11 bases at J, with 24 bases in the middle. Germline V lookup: CDR1 MNHEY, CDR2 SVGEGT. CDR3 amino acids: CASPETLVVGEQYF. The CDR3 DNA is TGTGCCAGCCCCGAGACACTAGTAGTGGGTGAGCAGTACTTC.

The rearrangement links TRBV20-1 to TRBJ2-1; D perhaps matches TRBD2 (7 bases). Between the trimmed V and J ends, which lost 5 bases and 9 bases, there was a span of 17 bases. Germline V gene sequence: CDR1 DFQATT, CDR2 SNEGSKA (reference sequence). The CDR3 spans 13 residues. Here the CDR3 reads CSAFRGGDGEQFF. In DNA, the CDR3 is TGCAGTGCTTTTAGGGGGGGGGACGGTGAGCAGTTCTTC.

This sequence joins TRBV2 and TRBJ2-3; TRBD2 matches 13 bases. The junction had 8 bases not matched to a gene; V was cut back by 5 bases and J by 0 bases. The germline V gene encodes CDR1 SNHLY and CDR2 FYNNEI. The CDR3 is 18 residues long. The CDR3 is CASSLTSGRGASTDTQYF. Here the CDR3 DNA reads TGTGCCAGCAGTTTAACTAGCGGGAGGGGTGCTAGCACAGATACGCAGTATTTT.

The chain couples TRBV9 to TRBJ1-2; no definite D call. From germline, CDR1 is SGDLS and CDR2 YYNGEE. Trimming cost V 3 bases and J 12 bases, with 15 bases left between them. The CDR3 runs to 12 residues. CDR3 in DNA: TGTGCCAGCAGCGCCGGAGGAGGAGCCCACACCTTC. Residues: CASSAGGGAHTF.

As concerns this clonotype: This clone may be a read error of a much larger clone one base away. This chain connects TRBV7-2 to TRBJ2-3; either TRBD1 or TRBD2 may supply D (5 bases each). Germline V gene lookup returns CDR1 SGHTA and CDR2 FQGNSA. Trimming cost V 5 bases and J 2 bases, with 11 bases left between them. The CDR3 is 14 residues long. CDR3 amino acids: CASSPVGVTDTQYF. As DNA, the CDR3 is TGTGCCAGCAGCCCCGTGGGGGTCACAGATACGCAGTATTTT.

This clonotype has at least ten counts. The chain uses TRBV7-2 and TRBJ1-2, with 10 bases that match TRBD1. CDR3 length equals 14 residues. Unmatched junction bases numbered 4, after V lost 6 bases and J lost 3 bases. Germline loops: CDR1 SGHTA, CDR2 FQGNSA. The CDR3 reads CASSRDRGYYGYTF. The CDR3 DNA is TGTGCCAGCAGTCGGGACAGGGGATACTATGGCTACACCTTC.

J is TRBJ2-3 and V is TRBV20-1; 11 positions match TRBD2. The ends lost 2 bases at V and 6 bases at J; junction bases unmatched: 4. CDR3 length: 14 amino acids. Germline V gives CDR1 DFQATT, CDR2 SNEGSKA (reference sequence). CDR3 DNA: TGCAGTGCTAGAACTAGCGGGGGCGGGGATACGCAGTATTTT. It specifies CSARTSGGGDTQYF.

The chain couples TRBV3-1 to TRBJ2-7, with TRBD2 matching over 13 bases. Germline lookup yields CDR1 LGHDT and CDR2 YNNKEL (reference sequence). The CDR3 length is 15 residues. J lost 6 bases, V lost 5 bases, and 7 bases had no gene match. This CDR3 reads CASSRLAGGLSEQYF. CDR3 bases: TGTGCCAGCAGCAGACTAGCGGGAGGTCTGAGCGAGCAGTACTTC.

The CDR3 loop reads CASSLDRGGIQPQHF. CDR3 nucleotides: TGTGCCAGCAGCTTAGATCGAGGGGGGATCCAGCCCCAGCATTTT. The rearrangement joins TRBV7-9 to TRBJ1-5; TRBD1 is a possible D gene (6 bases). Germline loops: CDR1 SEHNR, CDR2 FQNEAQ (reference sequence). Trimming took off 1 base at V and 7 bases at J, with 14 bases between the two ends. The CDR3 consists of 15 residues.

In DNA form, the CDR3 reads TGTGCCACCAGCAGGGACAGAGCGGTTATGGGGAACGAGCAGTACTTC. This gives the protein CATSRDRAVMGNEQYF. The V gene is TRBV15, the J gene TRBJ2-5, with D possibly matching TRBD1 (6 bases). The DNA end is more similar to TRBJ2-7, so the J call may be wrong. The CDR3 contains 16 residues. CDR1 and CDR2 from the germline V gene are LNHNV and YYDKDF (reference sequence).

Only one count was recorded for this clonotype. The chain employs TRBV5-1 and TRBJ2-7; 8 bases line up with TRBD1. With V trimmed by 6 bases and J by 0 bases, 8 bases remained unmatched. This CDR3 contains 15 residues. CDR1 and CDR2 from the germline V gene are SGHRS and YFSETQ. CDR3 region: CASKNGQGYSYEQYF. In nucleotides, the CDR3 is TGCGCCAGCAAGAACGGACAGGGCTACTCCTACGAGCAGTACTTC.

This chain connects TRBV6-5 to TRBJ2-6; D gene uncertain. Trimming took 7 bases from V and 4 from J, leaving 20 bases between them. The CDR3 has 17 amino acids. Germline CDR1 MNHEY, CDR2 SVGAGI. The CDR3 loop is CASTSIPRGAGANVLTF. The DNA of the CDR3 is TGTGCCAGCACTTCCATCCCTCGTGGAGCAGGGGCCAACGTCCTGACTTTC.

J is TRBJ1-6 and V is TRBV4-2; D is unresolved. This CDR3 has 16 amino acids. V gave up 0 bases and J gave up 8 bases, with 14 bases separating them. Germline values: CDR1 LGHNA, CDR2 YNFKEQ. CDR3 amino acids: CASSQDRGGWDSPLHF. CDR3 in DNA: TGTGCCAGCAGCCAAGATCGGGGAGGGTGGGATTCACCCCTCCACTTT.

V and J are TRBV29-1 and TRBJ2-2, with TRBD2 matching over 13 bases. Trimming took 5 bases from V and 8 from J; bases not matched to a gene: 11. Germline CDR1 is SQVTM and CDR2 is ANQGSEA. The CDR3 extends over 16 amino acids. CDR3: CSVRTRLAGGQGELFF. CDR3 nucleotides: TGCAGCGTTCGGACTCGACTAGCGGGGGGTCAGGGGGAGCTGTTTTTT.

This clonotype has just a few counts. The V call is TRBV5-1, the J call TRBJ2-1; D perhaps matches TRBD1 (7 bases). V lost 0 bases and J lost 8, with 15 bases in between. This CDR3 has 15 residues. Germline CDR1 and CDR2: SGHRS and YFSETQ. CDR3 sequence (DNA): TGCGCCAGCAGCTTGGAGTCAGGGGGACTTGATGAGCAGTTCTTC. Its protein is CASSLESGGLDEQFF. Together with reference TRBV5-1 and TRBJ2-1, the CDR3 gives the full variable domain: KAGVTQTPRYLIKTRGQQVTLSCSPISGHRSVSWYQQTPGQGLQFLFEYFSETQRNKGNFPGRFSGRQFSNSRSEMNVSTLELGDSALYLCASSLESGGLDEQFFGPGTRLTVL.

This clonotype has only a few counts. The chain employs TRBV6-1 and TRBJ2-4; 8 bases fit TRBD2. J was trimmed by 6 bases and V by 7 bases; bases with no gene match: 11. Germline V gene sequence: CDR1 MNHNS, CDR2 SASEGT. The CDR3 length is 15 residues. The CDR3 DNA reads as TGTGCCAGCACCTCCGGGGGGGTTGCAGGAAACATTCAGTACTTC. Protein product: CASTSGGVAGNIQYF.

The gene calls are TRBV6-1 and TRBJ2-4; 7 nucleotides line up with TRBD1. The J call is uncertain, as TRBJ2-7 better fits the DNA end. Germline V lookup: CDR1 MNHNS, CDR2 SASEGT. The CDR3 covers 13 residues. This CDR3 reads CASTQTGYREQYF. CDR3 sequence (DNA): TGTGCCAGCACCCAGACAGGGTATCGCGAGCAGTACTTC.

In its sample, this clonotype was seen once. A clone one base away is much larger, so this may be a read error. CDR3 residues: CASSSRTSGYYNGQYF. CDR3 nucleotide sequence: TGTGCCAGCAGTTCCCGGACTAGCGGGTACTACAATGGGCAGTACTTC. This chain uses TRBV12-3 or TRBV12-4 with TRBJ2-5, with TRBD2 matching 11 bases. The CDR3 is 16 residues long. The junction had 15 bases not matched to a gene; V was cut back by 4 bases and J by 11 bases.